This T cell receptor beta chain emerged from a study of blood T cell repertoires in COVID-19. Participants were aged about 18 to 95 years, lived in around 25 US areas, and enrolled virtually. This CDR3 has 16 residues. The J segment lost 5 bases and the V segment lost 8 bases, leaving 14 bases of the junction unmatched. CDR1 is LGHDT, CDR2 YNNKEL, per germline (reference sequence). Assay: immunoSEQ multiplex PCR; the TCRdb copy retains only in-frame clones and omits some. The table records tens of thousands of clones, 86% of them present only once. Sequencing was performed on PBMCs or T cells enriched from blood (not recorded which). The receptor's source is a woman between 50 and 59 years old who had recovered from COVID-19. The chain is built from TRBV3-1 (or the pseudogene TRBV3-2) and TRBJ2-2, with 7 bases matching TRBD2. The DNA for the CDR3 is TGTGCCAGCCTATCGCGGGGGACTCCTACAACCGGGGAGCTGTTTTTT. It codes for CASLSRGTPTTGELFF.